One and the same sample provided the 21 T cell receptor beta chains below, sequenced in a study of T-cell memory formation after mild COVID-19. Each CDR3 protein is one row after TCRdb ran MiXCR on the 5' RACE reads. Of around 300,000 distinct CDR3 sequences listed, 14% were seen once; the top ten hold around 23%. Sequences were obtained from PBMCs or a T cell subset sorted from them (not recorded which). All receptors derive from a man younger than 35 who had mild COVID-19 (a few samples of this study predate the infection). Cell type and time point are not known.

The rearrangement joins TRBV6-1 to TRBJ1-3; D uncertain. This CDR3 region has 14 residues. The V end lost 6 bases, the J end lost 2 bases, and 11 bases lay between the germline ends. In germline, CDR1 is MNHNS, CDR2 SASEGT. The CDR3 is CASRLTQTGNTIYF. In DNA form, the CDR3 reads TGTGCCAGCAGGCTGACTCAGACTGGAAACACCATATATTTT.

The rearrangement links TRBV7-3 to TRBJ2-1; 11 bases line up with TRBD2. Germline V gene lookup returns CDR1 SGHTA and CDR2 FQGTGA. Trimming at V came to 5 bases and at J to 8 bases, leaving 8 bases not matched to a gene. This CDR3 region has 15 residues. CDR3 sequence: CASSPTSGGLDEQFF. As DNA, the CDR3 is TGTGCCAGCAGCCCAACTAGCGGGGGTTTGGATGAGCAGTTCTTC. Full variable domain (missing parts from reference TRBV7-3 and TRBJ2-1): GAGVSQTPSNKVTEKGKYVELRCDPISGHTALYWYRQSLGQGPEFLIYFQGTGAADDSGLPNDRFFAVRPEGSVSTLKIQRTERGDSAVYLCASSPTSGGLDEQFFGPGTRLTVL.

This clonotype has a handful of counts. CDR3 in amino acids: CASSLGSGGAVDTQYF. CDR3 bases: TGCGCCAGCAGCCTAGGTAGCGGGGGGGCCGTAGATACGCAGTATTTT. The rearrangement uses TRBV5-1 and TRBJ2-3, with 11 bases aligning to TRBD2. The junction had 9 bases not matched to a gene; V was cut back by 4 bases and J by 5 bases. The CDR3 extends over 16 amino acids. Germline CDR1 reads SGHRS; CDR2 reads YFSETQ.

The table lists this clonotype with a few counts. CDR3 residues: CASSTTGLAEQFF. DNA for the CDR3: TGTGCCAGCAGCACCACGGGGCTAGCCGAGCAGTTCTTC. V and J are TRBV7-6 and TRBJ2-1; D is possibly TRBD1 or TRBD2 (5 bases each). Germline V gene data show CDR1 as SGHVS and CDR2 as FNYEAQ. The germline V and J ends were trimmed by 5 bases and 10 bases, with 15 bases remaining between them. CDR3 size: 13 residues.

The V call is TRBV29-1, the J call TRBJ2-4, with a possible D match to TRBD1 (6 bases). The CDR3 contains 16 residues. Germline lookup yields CDR1 SQVTM and CDR2 ANQGSEA. Trimming removed 4 bases from V and 0 bases from J, with 16 bases in between. CDR3 nucleotide sequence: TGCAGCGTTGTACAGGGCTTAACTCTAGCCAAAAACATTCAGTACTTC. The encoded protein is CSVVQGLTLAKNIQYF. Full variable domain (remainder filled in from reference TRBV29-1 and TRBJ2-4): SAVISQKPSRDICQRGTSLTIQCQVDSQVTMMFWYRQQPGQSLTLIATANQGSEATYESGFVIDKFPISRPNLTFSTLTVSNMSPEDSSIYLCSVVQGLTLAKNIQYFGAGTRLSVL.

The chain uses TRBV7-2 and TRBJ1-1; possible D gene TRBD1, 6 bases. The CDR3 consists of 13 residues. The V end was cut by 1 base, the J end by 10 bases, with 13 bases between. The V gene's germline CDR1 is SGHTA and CDR2 FQGNSA. The CDR3 DNA follows: TGTGCCAGCAGCTTAGTCGGGGGGCATGGAGCTTTCTTT. Encoded protein: CASSLVGGHGAFF. Supplemented by reference TRBV7-2 and TRBJ1-1, the full variable domain reads GAGVSQSPSNKVTEKGKDVELRCDPISGHTALYWYRQSLGQGLEFLIYFQGNSAPDKSGLPSDRFSAERTGGSVSTLTIQRTQQEDSAVYLCASSLVGGHGAFFGQGTRLTVV.

The V gene is TRBV10-3, the J gene TRBJ1-1; TRBD1 matches 12 bases. The ends lost 3 bases at V and 3 bases at J; junction bases unmatched: 5. Germline lookup yields CDR1 ENHRY and CDR2 SYGVKD. The length of the CDR3 is 16 residues. The CDR3 spells CAISEPGQGADTEAFF. In nucleotides, the CDR3 is TGTGCCATCAGTGAACCGGGACAGGGGGCGGACACTGAAGCTTTCTTT.

The chain carries TRBV7-9 and TRBJ1-4; 8 bases are shared with TRBD1. The CDR3 covers 15 residues. In germline, CDR1 is SEHNR, CDR2 FQNEAQ (reference sequence). V shed 5 bases, J shed 8 bases, and the junction held 10 bases outside the gene matches. The CDR3 sequence is CASSPPLAGGEKLFF. CDR3 in DNA: TGTGCCAGCAGCCCGCCCCTTGCAGGGGGCGAAAAACTGTTTTTT. Combining the CDR3 with reference TRBV7-9 and TRBJ1-4 gives the whole variable domain DTGVSQNPRHKITKRGQNVTFRCDPISEHNRLYWYRQTLGQGPEFLTYFQNEAQLEKSRLLSDRFSAERPKGSFSTLEIQRTEQGDSAMYLCASSPPLAGGEKLFFGSGTQLSVL.

This clonotype was seen a single time. The CDR3 DNA is TGTGCCACCAGCAGAAATCGTCGAGGACAGCACTATCAGCCCCAGCATTTT. It encodes CATSRNRRGQHYQPQHF. The genes are TRBV15 and TRBJ1-5, with TRBD1 as a possible D gene (6 bases). Trimming stripped 2 bases from V and 5 bases from J, with 19 bases between. Germline-derived CDR1 and CDR2 are LNHNV and YYDKDF (reference sequence). This CDR3 is built from 17 residues.

The sample holds many counts of this clonotype. The chain joins TRBV7-9 to TRBJ2-4; 7 bases agree with TRBD2. The junction had 4 bases not matched to a gene; V was cut back by 5 bases and J by 0 bases. The CDR3 loop spans 15 amino acids. In germline, CDR1 is SEHNR, CDR2 FQNEAQ (reference sequence). In DNA form, the CDR3 reads TGTGCCAGCAGCCCCGGGGGGTCAGCCAAAAACATTCAGTACTTC. Protein sequence: CASSPGGSAKNIQYF.

The chain couples TRBV5-6 to TRBJ2-5; no clear D. Trimming removed 3 bases at V and 3 bases at J, with 15 bases between. The germline gives CDR1 SGHDT, CDR2 YYEEEE. This CDR3 has 15 residues. The CDR3 DNA sequence: TGTGCCAGCAGCTGGAGATCCGGACCAGAAGAGACCCAGTACTTC. It is translated as CASSWRSGPEETQYF. The whole variable domain, filled in from reference TRBV5-6 and TRBJ2-5, reads DAGVTQSPTHLIKTRGQQVTLRCSPKSGHDTVSWYQQALGQGPQFIFQYYEEEERQRGNFPDRFSGHQFPNYSSELNVNALLLGDSALYLCASSWRSGPEETQYFGPGTRLLVL.

The gene calls are TRBV28 and TRBJ2-5; D is unclear. Between the trimmed V and J ends, which lost 8 bases and 5 bases, there was a span of 12 bases. The CDR3 is made up of 12 amino acids. Germline V gives CDR1 MDHEN, CDR2 SYDVKM. The CDR3 sequence is CASLRSGETQYF. The CDR3 DNA reads as TGTGCCAGCCTTCGGAGTGGGGAGACCCAGTACTTC.

This clonotype was seen just once. The V call is TRBV7-9, the J call TRBJ2-2; weak D call: TRBD2 (5 bases). CDR1 SEHNR and CDR2 FQNEAQ come from the germline V gene (reference sequence). V was pared by 8 bases and J by 0 bases, with 13 bases between. CDR3 size: 15 residues. CDR3 DNA: TGTGCCAGCCAAACCCGGGATTCGAACACCGGGGAGCTGTTTTTT. As protein: CASQTRDSNTGELFF.

The chain couples TRBV7-9 to TRBJ2-7, with 8 bases lining up with TRBD2. This CDR3 has 15 residues. The V gene's germline CDR1 is SEHNR and CDR2 FQNEAQ (reference sequence). The ends lost 3 bases at V and 3 bases at J; junction bases unmatched: 7. The CDR3 loop is CASSFGAGAGYEQYV. CDR3 DNA: TGTGCCAGCAGCTTCGGAGCGGGGGCGGGCTACGAGCAGTACGTC.

This clonotype was observed many times. For the CDR3, the DNA is TGTGCCAGCAGTGAAGTGTACGGGACTGAAGCTTTCTTT. It yields the protein CASSEVYGTEAFF. This sequence joins TRBV6-1 and TRBJ1-1; no firm D call. CDR1 MNHNS and CDR2 SASEGT come from the germline V gene. The CDR3 contains 13 residues. The V end lost 1 base, the J end lost 5 bases, and 8 bases lay between the germline ends.

In this sample, this clonotype turned up a few times. V and J are TRBV12-3 or TRBV12-4 and TRBJ2-6; D ambiguous. Trimming left V 6 bases short and J 0 bases short, with 15 bases between. CDR3 size: 17 residues. In DNA, the CDR3 is TGTGCCAGCAGCCGATCCAATGCTTACTCTGGGGCCAACGTCCTGACTTTC. Amino acids: CASSRSNAYSGANVLTF.

There are a few counts of this clonotype. The chain employs TRBV7-8 and TRBJ1-2, with 8 bases lining up with TRBD1. In germline, CDR1 is SGHVS, CDR2 FQNEAQ. The CDR3 is 17 residues long. The J segment lost 4 bases and the V segment lost 3 bases, leaving 13 bases of the junction unmatched. The CDR3 DNA sequence: TGTGCCAGCAGCTTTGGTTTTTCAGGGGGCGGTAGCTATGGCTACACCTTC. Its protein is CASSFGFSGGGSYGYTF. Based on the CDR3 plus reference TRBV7-8 and TRBJ1-2, the full variable domain is GAGVSQSPRYKVAKRGQDVALRCDPISGHVSLFWYQQALGQGPEFLTYFQNEAQLDKSGLPSDRFFAERPEGSVSTLKIQRTQQEDSAVYLCASSFGFSGGGSYGYTFGSGTRLTVV.

This clonotype was seen a few times. The chain recombines TRBV6-5 with TRBJ2-1; 7 bases are shared with TRBD1. In germline, CDR1 is MNHEY, CDR2 SVGAGI. V gave up 0 bases and J gave up 4 bases; unmatched junction bases: 6. The CDR3 has 16 residues. This CDR3 reads CASSYSSSGGYNEQFF. In nucleotides, the CDR3 is TGTGCCAGCAGTTACTCGAGTTCAGGGGGTTACAATGAGCAGTTCTTC.

The chain joins TRBV5-6 to TRBJ2-7, with D perhaps matching TRBD1 (5 bases). The CDR3 sequence is 14 residues long. Germline CDR1 reads SGHDT; CDR2 reads YYEEEE. V shed 1 base and J shed 1 base, with 9 bases lying between them. DNA for the CDR3: TGTGCCAGCAGCTTGCTACAGGCATCCTACGAGCAGTACGTC. Its protein product is CASSLLQASYEQYV.

V is TRBV30 and J is TRBJ1-5; 9 bases agree with TRBD1. V shed 2 bases, J shed 6 bases, and the junction held 5 bases outside the gene matches. The length of the CDR3 is 14 residues. Germline CDR1 is GTSNPN and CDR2 is SVGIG (reference sequence). Written as DNA, the CDR3 is TGTGCCTGGAGTCGACAGGGGGGATCTCAGCCCCAGCATTTT. Residues: CAWSRQGGSQPQHF. Full variable domain (remainder filled in from reference TRBV30 and TRBJ1-5): SQTIHQWPATLVQPVGSPLSLECTVEGTSNPNLYWYRQAAGRGLQLLFYSVGIGQISSEVPQNLSASRPQDRQFILSSKKLLLSDSGFYLCAWSRQGGSQPQHFGDGTRLSIL.

The J gene is TRBJ2-3, the V gene TRBV4-2; TRBD1 is a possible D gene (5 bases). V was cut by 0 bases and J by 3 bases, with 10 bases left in between. The CDR3 has 15 residues. Germline CDR1 is LGHNA and CDR2 is YNFKEQ. CDR3 bases: TGTGCCAGCAGCCAAGATGGGGCCCGGACAGATACGCAGTATTTT. Protein sequence: CASSQDGARTDTQYF.